The sequence of this T cell receptor beta chain was determined in a study of T cell repertoires in cytomegalovirus infection. Using its own MiXCR run on the reads, TCRdb lists one record per CDR3 protein. The profile shows approximately 120,000 distinct CDR3 sequences, 25% to 35% of them singletons. Concerning this clonotype: Its cognate antigen is unknown.

The length of the CDR3 is 12 residues. V lost 1 base and J 4 bases, leaving 5 bases between the germline ends. Sequences were derived from CD8+ T cells from cultured PBMCs, sampled from culture after CMV antigen stimulation. This TCR was sampled from a human donor in good health (CMV status not recorded). Some clones in this sample may be carry-over from other donors' samples. The V call is TRBV12-3 or TRBV12-4, the J call TRBJ2-7; D gene unclear. The CDR3 reads CASSLDWYEQYF. The CDR3 DNA sequence: TGTGCCAGCAGTTTAGATTGGTACGAGCAGTACTTC.